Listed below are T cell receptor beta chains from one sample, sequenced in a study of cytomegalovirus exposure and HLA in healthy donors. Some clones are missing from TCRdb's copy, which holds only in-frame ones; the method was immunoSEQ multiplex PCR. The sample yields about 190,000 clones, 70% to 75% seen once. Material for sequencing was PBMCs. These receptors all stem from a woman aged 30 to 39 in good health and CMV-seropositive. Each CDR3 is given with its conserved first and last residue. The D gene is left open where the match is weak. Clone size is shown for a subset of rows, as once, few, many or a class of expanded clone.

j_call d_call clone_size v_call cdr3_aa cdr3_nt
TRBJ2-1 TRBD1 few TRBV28 CASSYLGQGSPYNEQFF TGTGCCAGCAGTTATTTGGGACAGGGATCGCCCTACAATGAGCAGTTCTTC
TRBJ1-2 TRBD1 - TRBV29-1 CSVEDGDRRYGYTF TGCAGCGTTGAAGATGGGGACAGACGCTATGGCTACACCTTC
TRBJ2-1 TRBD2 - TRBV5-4 CASSLWTSGYNEQFF TGTGCCAGCAGCTTATGGACTAGCGGTTACAATGAGCAGTTCTTC
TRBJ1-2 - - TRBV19 CASSMGLLNYGYTF TGTGCCAGTAGTATGGGACTCCTGAACTATGGCTACACCTTC
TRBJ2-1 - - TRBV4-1 CASSQERTVYNEQFF TGCGCCAGCAGCCAAGAAAGAACGGTTTACAATGAGCAGTTCTTC
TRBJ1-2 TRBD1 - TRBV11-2 CASSPGTGYGYTF TGTGCCAGCAGCCCCGGGACAGGGTATGGCTACACCTTC
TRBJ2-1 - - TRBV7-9 CASSYQGGSYNEQFF TGTGCCAGCAGCTACCAGGGGGGCTCCTACAATGAGCAGTTCTTC
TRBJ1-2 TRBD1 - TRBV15 CATSRPARGQVDYGYTF TGTGCCACCAGCAGACCTGCGCGGGGACAGGTGGACTATGGCTACACCTTC
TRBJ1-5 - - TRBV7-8 CASSLASRGGHQPQHF TGTGCCAGCAGCTTAGCGTCCCGGGGAGGACATCAGCCCCAGCATTTT
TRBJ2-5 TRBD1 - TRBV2 CASSASIDRAETQYF TGTGCCAGCAGCGCATCGATAGACAGGGCAGAGACCCAGTACTTC
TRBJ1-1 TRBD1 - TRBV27 CASSLYRGLNTEAFF TGTGCCAGCAGTCTTTACAGGGGCTTGAACACTGAAGCTTTCTTT
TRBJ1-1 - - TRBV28 CASSLSPTSLTFF TGTGCCAGCAGTTTAAGTCCCACGAGTCTAACTTTCTTT
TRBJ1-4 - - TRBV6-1 CAAKHRDEKLFF TGTGCCGCAAAACACCGGGATGAAAAACTGTTTTTT
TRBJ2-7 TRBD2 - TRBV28 CASSLVAGGYEQYF TGTGCCAGCAGTTTGGTAGCGGGAGGGTACGAGCAGTACTTC
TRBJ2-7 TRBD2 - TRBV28 CASLAGGRGEQYF TGTGCCAGCTTAGCGGGAGGGAGGGGCGAGCAGTACTTC
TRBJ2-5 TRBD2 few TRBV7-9 CASSSNPPGLAKETQYF TGTGCCAGCAGCTCCAACCCTCCGGGACTAGCTAAAGAGACCCAGTACTTC
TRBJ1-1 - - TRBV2 CASSAGGVNTEAFF TGTGCCAGCAGTGCCGGAGGTGTGAACACTGAAGCTTTCTTT
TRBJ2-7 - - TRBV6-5 CASSPGGGGAYEQYF TGTGCCAGCAGCCCCGGTGGAGGAGGCGCCTACGAGCAGTACTTC
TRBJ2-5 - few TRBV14 CASSQDVAGKTQYF TGTGCCAGCAGCCAAGATGTGGCAGGGAAGACCCAGTACTTC
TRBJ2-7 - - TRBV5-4 CASSFGGSSYEQYF TGTGCCAGCAGCTTTGGAGGGAGTTCCTACGAGCAGTACTTC
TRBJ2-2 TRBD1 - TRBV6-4 CASSAGQGAVGTGELFF TGTGCCAGCAGTGCGGGACAGGGGGCAGTCGGCACCGGGGAGCTGTTTTTT
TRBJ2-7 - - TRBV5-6 CASSLRAGLNYEQYF TGTGCCAGCAGCTTAAGGGCAGGGCTCAACTACGAGCAGTACTTC
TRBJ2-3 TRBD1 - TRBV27 CASSSSGTGGFTDTQYF TGTGCCAGCAGTTCCTCCGGGACAGGTGGTTTCACAGATACGCAGTATTTT
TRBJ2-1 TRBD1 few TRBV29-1 CSARTGNGYNEQFF TGCAGCGCTCGGACAGGGAATGGCTACAATGAGCAGTTCTTC
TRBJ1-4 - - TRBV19 CASSPGGGEKLFF TGTGCCAGTAGTCCGGGAGGGGGAGAAAAACTGTTTTTT
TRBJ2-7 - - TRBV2 CASRTLSTGKDEQYF TGTGCCAGCAGGACCCTCTCGACAGGAAAGGACGAGCAGTACTTC
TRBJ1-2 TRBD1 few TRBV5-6 CASSFSRDRAQERVSGYTF TGTGCCAGCAGTTTTTCGAGGGACAGGGCCCAGGAAAGGGTGTCCGGCTACACCTTC
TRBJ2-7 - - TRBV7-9 CASSLVPGAYEQYF TGTGCCAGCAGCTTAGTTCCAGGGGCCTACGAGCAGTACTTC
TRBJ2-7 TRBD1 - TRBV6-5 CASSRTGGMNEQYF TGTGCCAGCAGTCGGACAGGGGGTATGAACGAGCAGTACTTC
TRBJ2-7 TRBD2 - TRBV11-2 CASSPSGVPYEQYF TGTGCCAGCAGCCCTAGCGGAGTCCCCTACGAGCAGTACTTC
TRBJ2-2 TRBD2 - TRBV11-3 CASSLVVAGNTGELFF TGTGCCAGCAGCTTGGTTGTAGCGGGAAACACCGGGGAGCTGTTTTTT
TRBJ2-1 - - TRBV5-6 CASSLKTSGGNEQFF TGTGCCAGCAGCTTGAAGACCAGTGGGGGGAATGAGCAGTTCTTC
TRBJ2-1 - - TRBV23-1 CAITGLASGPYNEQFF TGCGCCATCACAGGTCTTGCATCAGGGCCCTACAATGAGCAGTTCTTC
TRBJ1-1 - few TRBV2 CASGRMNTEAFF TGTGCCAGCGGCAGAATGAACACTGAAGCTTTCTTT
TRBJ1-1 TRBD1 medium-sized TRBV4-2 CASSQDTGTGGSEAFF TGTGCCAGCAGCCAAGATACCGGGACAGGGGGATCTGAAGCTTTCTTT
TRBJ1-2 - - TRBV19 CASSISQGNNYGYTF TGTGCCAGTAGTATCAGCCAGGGGAATAACTATGGCTACACCTTC
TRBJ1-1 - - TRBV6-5 CASSYQSNTEAFF TGTGCCAGCAGTTACCAAAGCAACACTGAAGCTTTCTTT
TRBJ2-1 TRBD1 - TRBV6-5 CASSPRQGREQFF TGTGCCAGCAGTCCCCGACAGGGAAGGGAGCAGTTCTTC
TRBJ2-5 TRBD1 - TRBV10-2 CASSLPGQAQYF TGCGCCAGCAGTTTACCGGGACAGGCCCAGTACTTC
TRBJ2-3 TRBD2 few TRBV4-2 CASRARRAGASGTDTQYF TGTGCCAGCAGAGCAAGGCGAGCGGGAGCGTCGGGGACAGATACGCAGTATTTT
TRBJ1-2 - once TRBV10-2 CASSDPGELEGYTF TGCGCCAGCAGTGACCCAGGGGAGCTGGAGGGCTACACCTTC
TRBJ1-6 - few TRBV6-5 CASGRTDNSPLHF TGTGCCAGCGGTAGGACAGATAATTCACCCCTCCACTTT
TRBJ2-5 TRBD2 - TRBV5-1 CASQLAGLVQETQYF TGCGCCAGCCAACTAGCGGGCCTAGTACAAGAGACCCAGTACTTC
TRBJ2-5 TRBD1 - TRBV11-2 CASSFRWGSGQQETQYF TGTGCCAGCAGCTTTCGGTGGGGATCGGGACAGCAAGAGACCCAGTACTTC
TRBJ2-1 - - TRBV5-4 CASSPQLGNNEQFF TGTGCCAGCAGCCCCCAACTAGGCAACAATGAGCAGTTCTTC
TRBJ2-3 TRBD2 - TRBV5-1 CASSPRTSVNTDTQYF TGCGCCAGCAGCCCTAGGACTAGCGTAAACACAGATACGCAGTATTTT
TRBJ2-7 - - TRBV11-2 CASSFSRGREQYF TGTGCCAGCAGCTTTTCCCGGGGTAGGGAGCAGTACTTC